The clone carrying this T cell receptor (beta chain) was found once. Using immunoSEQ multiplex PCR, the repertoire was profiled, and TCRdb retains in-frame clones only, with some absent. Of under 80,000 clones in the sample, 85% to 95% were seen once. Per germline, CDR1 SGHTA and CDR2 FQGNSA. Trimming shortened V by 0 bases and J by 2 bases, and 8 bases separated the two germline ends. This CDR3 spans 15 amino acids. The data originate from a study of T cell changes during pregnancy in multiple sclerosis. The clonotype comes from a female donor with multiple sclerosis, enrolled in a pregnancy study. The sample here was peripheral blood, taken before pregnancy. V gene TRBV7-2 combines with J gene TRBJ2-1, with D perhaps TRBD2 (5 bases). For the CDR3, the DNA is TGTGCCAGCAGCTTAGCTAGCGAGGCCTACAATGAGCAGTTCTTC. This sequence encodes CASSLASEAYNEQFF.